The rows below give T cell receptor beta chains drawn from one sample of a study of identical twins' blood T cells. TCRdb redid the calling of the 5' RACE reads with MiXCR, one entry per CDR3 protein. The top ten clones hold 5.5% to 7% of a sample with hundreds of thousands of distinct CDR3 sequences, over 25% of them seen once. What was sequenced was PBMCs. The receptor source for this set is a woman aged 18 to 50 in good health. Both conserved end residues are part of each CDR3. Fields, in order: D gene, clone size, V gene, J gene, CDR3 protein, CDR3 DNA. A D gene is named only where the DNA matches it firmly. For some rows the clone size is stated as once, few or many, or as a class when expanded; others skip it.

d_gene: TRBD2
abundance: few
v_gene: TRBV7-9
j_gene: TRBJ2-2
CDR3aa: CASSLGLADYTGELFF
CDR3nt: TGTGCCAGCAGCTTAGGGCTAGCGGATTATACCGGGGAGCTGTTTTTT

d_gene: -
abundance: -
v_gene: TRBV27
j_gene: TRBJ1-1
CDR3aa: CASNSNNEAFF
CDR3nt: TGTGCCAGCAACTCAAACAATGAAGCTTTCTTT

d_gene: TRBD1
abundance: many
v_gene: TRBV6-5
j_gene: TRBJ2-4
CDR3aa: CATRTGSKNIQYF
CDR3nt: TGTGCCACCAGGACAGGTTCCAAAAACATTCAGTACTTC

d_gene: -
abundance: -
v_gene: TRBV12-3/TRBV12-4
j_gene: TRBJ1-1
CDR3aa: CAIPGGQGEMNTEAFF
CDR3nt: TGTGCTATACCCGGGGGCCAGGGTGAGATGAACACTGAAGCTTTCTTT

d_gene: -
abundance: -
v_gene: TRBV20-1
j_gene: TRBJ1-4
CDR3aa: CSAETLNEKLFF
CDR3nt: TGCAGTGCCGAGACACTTAATGAAAAACTGTTTTTT

d_gene: -
abundance: -
v_gene: TRBV19
j_gene: TRBJ2-1
CDR3aa: CASSKARGNEQFF
CDR3nt: TGTGCCAGTAGTAAGGCCAGGGGCAATGAGCAGTTCTTC

d_gene: TRBD1
abundance: -
v_gene: TRBV10-3
j_gene: TRBJ2-2
CDR3aa: CAISGTGAITGELFF
CDR3nt: TGTGCCATCAGTGGCACAGGGGCCATCACCGGGGAGCTGTTTTTT

d_gene: -
abundance: few
v_gene: TRBV20-1
j_gene: TRBJ1-4
CDR3aa: CSARPPYFEKLFF
CDR3nt: TGCAGTGCTAGACCCCCTTATTTCGAAAAACTGTTTTTT

d_gene: -
abundance: -
v_gene: TRBV11-3
j_gene: TRBJ1-1
CDR3aa: CASSARVENTEASF
CDR3nt: TGTGCCAGCAGCGCTCGGGTGGAGAACACTGAAGCTTCCTTT

d_gene: -
abundance: few
v_gene: TRBV2
j_gene: TRBJ2-7
CDR3aa: CASSPLGPAYEQYF
CDR3nt: TGTGCCAGCAGTCCCCTCGGGCCGGCCTACGAGCAGTACTTC

d_gene: -
abundance: -
v_gene: TRBV11-3
j_gene: TRBJ2-3
CDR3aa: CASSLDQRSTDTQYF
CDR3nt: TGTGCCAGCAGCTTAGATCAAAGATCCACAGATACGCAGTATTTT

d_gene: TRBD1
abundance: -
v_gene: TRBV5-1
j_gene: TRBJ2-7
CDR3aa: CASSRQGMPLDEQYF
CDR3nt: TGCGCCAGCAGCCGACAGGGTATGCCGTTAGACGAGCAGTACTTC

d_gene: -
abundance: -
v_gene: TRBV7-2
j_gene: TRBJ2-3
CDR3aa: CASSRGSTDTQYF
CDR3nt: TGTGCCAGCAGCCGGGGGAGCACAGATACGCAGTATTTT

d_gene: -
abundance: -
v_gene: TRBV5-1
j_gene: TRBJ1-2
CDR3aa: CASSLVKGENYGYTF
CDR3nt: TGCGCCAGCAGCTTGGTAAAGGGGGAGAACTATGGCTACACCTTC

d_gene: -
abundance: few
v_gene: TRBV14
j_gene: TRBJ2-1
CDR3aa: CASSQGGDNEQFF
CDR3nt: TGTGCCAGCAGCCAAGGGGGGGACAATGAGCAGTTCTTC

d_gene: -
abundance: -
v_gene: TRBV11-2
j_gene: TRBJ1-2
CDR3aa: CASSLGPPAGYTF
CDR3nt: TGTGCCAGCAGCTTAGGACCCCCAGCCGGCTACACCTTC

d_gene: -
abundance: -
v_gene: TRBV29-1
j_gene: TRBJ2-3
CDR3aa: CSAGDNPWYF
CDR3nt: TGCAGCGCTGGGGATAATCCCTGGTATTTT

d_gene: -
abundance: -
v_gene: TRBV4-1
j_gene: TRBJ2-3
CDR3aa: CASSQDARDTQYF
CDR3nt: TGCGCCAGCAGCCAAGATGCACGAGATACGCAGTATTTT

d_gene: TRBD2
abundance: few
v_gene: TRBV5-1
j_gene: TRBJ2-1
CDR3aa: CASSLAGSGSSYNEQFF
CDR3nt: TGCGCCAGCAGCTTGGCAGGTAGCGGGAGCTCCTACAATGAGCAGTTCTTC

d_gene: -
abundance: few
v_gene: TRBV29-1
j_gene: TRBJ2-1
CDR3aa: CSVPGMGHNEQFF
CDR3nt: TGCAGCGTACCAGGGATGGGGCACAATGAGCAGTTCTTC

d_gene: -
abundance: -
v_gene: TRBV5-1
j_gene: TRBJ1-1
CDR3aa: CASSRILTATNTEAFF
CDR3nt: TGCGCCAGCAGCCGAATTCTGACAGCTACGAACACTGAAGCTTTCTTT

d_gene: -
abundance: -
v_gene: TRBV11-2
j_gene: TRBJ1-2
CDR3aa: CASSLDRIGGYTF
CDR3nt: TGTGCCAGCAGCTTAGATCGAATCGGCGGCTACACCTTC

d_gene: -
abundance: many
v_gene: TRBV6-1
j_gene: TRBJ1-4
CDR3aa: CASSESVGRGEKLFF
CDR3nt: TGTGCCAGCAGTGAAAGCGTGGGGAGAGGTGAAAAACTGTTTTTT

d_gene: -
abundance: -
v_gene: TRBV20-1
j_gene: TRBJ2-3
CDR3aa: CRPSSCDTQYF
CDR3nt: TGCAGACCCTCTAGCTGCGATACGCAGTATTTT

d_gene: -
abundance: -
v_gene: TRBV2
j_gene: TRBJ2-5
CDR3aa: CASSEGVRETQYF
CDR3nt: TGTGCCAGCAGTGAAGGGGTGAGGGAGACCCAGTACTTC

d_gene: -
abundance: -
v_gene: TRBV28
j_gene: TRBJ2-2
CDR3aa: CASSLRTEAEELFF
CDR3nt: TGTGCCAGCAGTCTCCGGACAGAAGCCGAGGAGCTGTTTTTT

d_gene: -
abundance: -
v_gene: TRBV30
j_gene: TRBJ1-2
CDR3aa: CAWRSSNRVGGYTF
CDR3nt: TGTGCCTGGAGATCATCGAACAGGGTGGGTGGCTACACCTTC

d_gene: -
abundance: -
v_gene: TRBV6-5
j_gene: TRBJ1-2
CDR3aa: CASSYSGIPNYGYTF
CDR3nt: TGTGCCAGCAGTTATTCCGGGATACCTAACTATGGCTACACCTTC

d_gene: -
abundance: many
v_gene: TRBV29-1
j_gene: TRBJ1-5
CDR3aa: CSVGQSNQPQHF
CDR3nt: TGCAGCGTTGGGCAGAGCAATCAGCCCCAGCATTTT

d_gene: -
abundance: few
v_gene: TRBV29-1
j_gene: TRBJ2-2
CDR3aa: CSVWGQANTGELFF
CDR3nt: TGCAGCGTTTGGGGGCAGGCGAACACCGGGGAGCTGTTTTTT

d_gene: TRBD1
abundance: few
v_gene: TRBV10-3
j_gene: TRBJ1-2
CDR3aa: CAISGGDNYGYTF
CDR3nt: TGTGCCATCTCAGGGGGGGACAACTATGGCTACACCTTC

d_gene: -
abundance: many
v_gene: TRBV29-1
j_gene: TRBJ1-2
CDR3aa: CSAVEGNYGYTF
CDR3nt: TGCAGCGCGGTGGAGGGTAACTATGGCTACACCTTC

d_gene: TRBD1
abundance: -
v_gene: TRBV5-1
j_gene: TRBJ1-1
CDR3aa: CASSRSRQGASTEAFF
CDR3nt: TGCGCCAGCAGCCGAAGCCGACAGGGGGCTAGCACTGAAGCTTTCTTT

d_gene: -
abundance: -
v_gene: TRBV6-2/TRBV6-3
j_gene: TRBJ1-2
CDR3aa: CASSYTLRALEDGYTF
CDR3nt: TGTGCCAGCAGCTACACTCTGAGGGCGCTTGAGGATGGCTACACCTTC

d_gene: -
abundance: -
v_gene: TRBV19
j_gene: TRBJ1-5
CDR3aa: CASRPAANNQPQHF
CDR3nt: TGTGCCAGTAGACCCGCAGCCAACAATCAGCCCCAGCATTTT

d_gene: -
abundance: -
v_gene: TRBV29-1
j_gene: TRBJ1-2
CDR3aa: CSAETWNYGYTF
CDR3nt: TGCAGCGCGGAGACATGGAACTATGGCTACACCTTC

d_gene: -
abundance: -
v_gene: TRBV20-1
j_gene: TRBJ1-1
CDR3aa: CSALRGGSTEAFF
CDR3nt: TGCAGTGCCCTAAGAGGGGGGAGCACTGAAGCTTTCTTT

d_gene: -
abundance: many
v_gene: TRBV2
j_gene: TRBJ1-2
CDR3aa: CASGREHGYTF
CDR3nt: TGTGCCAGCGGTAGGGAGCATGGCTACACCTTC

d_gene: TRBD1
abundance: few
v_gene: TRBV3-1
j_gene: TRBJ1-1
CDR3aa: CASSLWTGGSTEAFF
CDR3nt: TGTGCCAGCAGCCTCTGGACAGGGGGTAGCACTGAAGCTTTCTTT

d_gene: -
abundance: -
v_gene: TRBV11-2
j_gene: TRBJ1-3
CDR3aa: CASSPRQGGNTIYF
CDR3nt: TGTGCCAGCAGCCCTCGCCAGGGGGGAAACACCATATATTTT

d_gene: -
abundance: -
v_gene: TRBV10-3
j_gene: TRBJ2-1
CDR3aa: CAIGPSYNEQFF
CDR3nt: TGTGCCATTGGACCATCCTACAATGAGCAGTTCTTC

d_gene: -
abundance: -
v_gene: TRBV18
j_gene: TRBJ2-7
CDR3aa: CASSPRTGSSYEQYF
CDR3nt: TGTGCCAGCTCACCAAGGACGGGGAGCTCCTACGAGCAGTACTTC

d_gene: TRBD2
abundance: few
v_gene: TRBV20-1
j_gene: TRBJ2-1
CDR3aa: CSARPGTSGYNEQFF
CDR3nt: TGCAGTGCTAGACCCGGGACTAGCGGATACAATGAGCAGTTCTTC

d_gene: -
abundance: -
v_gene: TRBV12-3/TRBV12-4
j_gene: TRBJ1-2
CDR3aa: CASSSGYTLYGYTF
CDR3nt: TGTGCCAGTAGCTCTGGGTACACCTTATATGGCTACACCTTC

d_gene: -
abundance: few
v_gene: TRBV6-5
j_gene: TRBJ1-4
CDR3aa: CASRGNGSWKLFF
CDR3nt: TGTGCCAGCAGGGGCAACGGCAGTTGGAAACTGTTTTTT

d_gene: -
abundance: few
v_gene: TRBV20-1
j_gene: TRBJ2-5
CDR3aa: CSASRKETQYF
CDR3nt: TGCAGTGCTAGCAGAAAAGAGACCCAGTACTTC

d_gene: -
abundance: -
v_gene: TRBV7-6
j_gene: TRBJ2-2
CDR3aa: CASSPSYKVHGELFF
CDR3nt: TGTGCCAGCAGCCCCTCCTATAAGGTTCACGGGGAGCTGTTTTTT

d_gene: -
abundance: few
v_gene: TRBV19
j_gene: TRBJ1-1
CDR3aa: CASTTLNTEAFF
CDR3nt: TGTGCCAGTACCACACTGAACACTGAAGCTTTCTTT

d_gene: TRBD2
abundance: few
v_gene: TRBV20-1
j_gene: TRBJ2-1
CDR3aa: CSAILPSGSRVEQFF
CDR3nt: TGCAGTGCTATCCTCCCAAGCGGGAGCCGCGTTGAGCAGTTCTTC

d_gene: -
abundance: few
v_gene: TRBV27
j_gene: TRBJ2-1
CDR3aa: CASSNYNEQFF
CDR3nt: TGTGCCAGCAGTAACTACAATGAGCAGTTCTTC

d_gene: TRBD2
abundance: few
v_gene: TRBV7-9
j_gene: TRBJ2-4
CDR3aa: CASSPRLNSGELAKNIQYF
CDR3nt: TGTGCCAGCAGCCCCAGGCTGAATAGCGGGGAACTAGCCAAAAACATTCAGTACTTC